The clone carrying this T cell receptor (beta chain) turned up a few times. What it binds is unknown. The data originate from a study of early T cells in non-severe SARS-CoV-2 infection. Study summary: Chains were not paired, and sequencing was done on bulk RNA from unsorted whole blood.

Study findings and constraints: Using VDJdb, the matching emphasized anti-spike CD8 responses while missing private and CD4 specificities.

Attached unique molecular identifiers marked individual cDNA molecules. TCRdb analysed the 5' RACE reads with MiXCR anew, one entry per CDR3 protein. The sample has about 76,000 distinct CDR3 sequences; about a sixth are singletons. This CDR3 has 13 residues. Trimming took off 1 base at V and 8 bases at J, with 11 bases between the two ends. Germline V gives CDR1 MGHRA, CDR2 YSYEKL. The sequenced material came from whole blood. This clonotype was obtained from an adult who was a healthcare worker with PCR-confirmed SARS-CoV-2 infection or an uninfected control (not recorded which). The gene calls are TRBV4-1 and TRBJ1-1; no clear D gene. The CDR3 DNA is TGCGCCAGCAGCCAAGCCGGCAGACCAGAAGCTTTCTTT. As protein: CASSQAGRPEAFF.